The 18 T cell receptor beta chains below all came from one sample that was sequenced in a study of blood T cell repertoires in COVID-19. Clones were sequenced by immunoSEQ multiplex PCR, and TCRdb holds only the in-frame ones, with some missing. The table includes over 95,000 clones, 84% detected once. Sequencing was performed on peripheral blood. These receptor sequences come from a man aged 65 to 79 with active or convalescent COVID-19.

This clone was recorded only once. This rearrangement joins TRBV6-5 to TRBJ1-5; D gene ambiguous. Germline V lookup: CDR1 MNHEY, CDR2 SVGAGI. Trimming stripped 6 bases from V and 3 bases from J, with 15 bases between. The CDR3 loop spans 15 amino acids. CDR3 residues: CASRRGVGSNQPQHF. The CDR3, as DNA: TGTGCCAGCAGGCGGGGAGTGGGGTCCAATCAGCCCCAGCATTTT.

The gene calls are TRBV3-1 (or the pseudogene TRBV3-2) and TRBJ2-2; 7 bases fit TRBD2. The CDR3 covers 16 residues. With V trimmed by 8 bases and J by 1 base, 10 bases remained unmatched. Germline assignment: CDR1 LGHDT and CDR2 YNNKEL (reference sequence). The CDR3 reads CASALSGGGNTGELFF. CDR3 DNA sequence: TGTGCCAGCGCCCTGTCTGGCGGGGGGAACACCGGGGAGCTGTTTTTT.

The DNA for the CDR3 is TGCAGTGCTACCCTCGACAGAGAAGCTTTCTTT. Translated, it gives CSATLDREAFF. The chain links TRBV20-1 to TRBJ1-1; possibly TRBD1 for D (5 bases). The germline V gene has CDR1 DFQATT and CDR2 SNEGSKA (reference sequence). V was clipped by 4 bases and J by 8 bases, with 11 bases between them. This CDR3 comprises 11 residues.

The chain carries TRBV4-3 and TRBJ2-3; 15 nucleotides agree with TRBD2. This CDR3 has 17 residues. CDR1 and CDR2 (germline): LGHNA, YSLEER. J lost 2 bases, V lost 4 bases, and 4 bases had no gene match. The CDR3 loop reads CASSRGLAGGLTDTQYF. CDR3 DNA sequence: TGCGCCAGCAGCCGAGGACTAGCGGGGGGGCTCACAGATACGCAGTATTTT.

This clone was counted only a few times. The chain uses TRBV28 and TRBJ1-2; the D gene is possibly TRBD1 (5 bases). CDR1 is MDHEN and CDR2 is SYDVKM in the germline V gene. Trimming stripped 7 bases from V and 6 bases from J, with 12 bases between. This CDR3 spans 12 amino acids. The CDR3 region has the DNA TGTGCCAGCACCTCCAGGGTTAATGGCTACACCTTC. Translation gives CASTSRVNGYTF.

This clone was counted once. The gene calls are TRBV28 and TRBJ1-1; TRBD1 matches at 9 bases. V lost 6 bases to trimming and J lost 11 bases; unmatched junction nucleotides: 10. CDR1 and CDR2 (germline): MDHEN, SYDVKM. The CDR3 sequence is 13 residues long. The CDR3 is CASRNRDREWAFF. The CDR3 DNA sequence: TGTGCCAGCAGAAATCGGGACAGGGAGTGGGCTTTCTTT.

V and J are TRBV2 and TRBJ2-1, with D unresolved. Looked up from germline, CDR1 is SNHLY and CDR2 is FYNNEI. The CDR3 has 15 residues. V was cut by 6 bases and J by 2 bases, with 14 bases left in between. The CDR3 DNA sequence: TGTGCCAGCAGCCTATCAGGTGGCCCCTACAATGAGCAGTTCTTC. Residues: CASSLSGGPYNEQFF. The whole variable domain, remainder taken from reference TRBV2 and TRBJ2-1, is EPEVTQTPSHQVTQMGQEVILRCVPISNHLYFYWYRQILGQKVEFLVSFYNNEISEKSEIFDDQFSVERPDGSNFTLKIRSTKLEDSAMYFCASSLSGGPYNEQFFGPGTRLTVL.

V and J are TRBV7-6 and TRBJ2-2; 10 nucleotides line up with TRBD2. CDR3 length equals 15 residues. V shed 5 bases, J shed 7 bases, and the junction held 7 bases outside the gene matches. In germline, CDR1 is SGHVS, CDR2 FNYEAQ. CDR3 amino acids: CASSLLAGFDGELFF. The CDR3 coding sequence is TGTGCCAGCAGCCTACTAGCGGGGTTCGACGGGGAGCTGTTTTTT.

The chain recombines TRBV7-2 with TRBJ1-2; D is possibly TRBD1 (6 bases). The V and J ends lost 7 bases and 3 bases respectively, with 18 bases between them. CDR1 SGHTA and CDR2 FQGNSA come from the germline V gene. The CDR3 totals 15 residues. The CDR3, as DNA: TGTGCCAGCACCCTTTCCTTGGGGGCTTACTATGGCTACACCTTC. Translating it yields CASTLSLGAYYGYTF.

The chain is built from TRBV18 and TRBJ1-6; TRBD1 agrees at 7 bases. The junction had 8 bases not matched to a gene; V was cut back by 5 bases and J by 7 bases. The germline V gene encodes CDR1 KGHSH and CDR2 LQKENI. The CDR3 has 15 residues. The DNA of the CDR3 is TGTGCCAGCTCATCGGGACAGCCCGTAAATTCACCCCTCCACTTT. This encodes CASSSGQPVNSPLHF. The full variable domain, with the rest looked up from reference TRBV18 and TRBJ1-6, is NAGVMQNPRHLVRRRGQEARLRCSPMKGHSHVYWYRQLPEEGLKFMVYLQKENIIDESGMPKERFSAEFPKEGPSILRIQQVVRGDSAAYFCASSSGQPVNSPLHFGNGTRLTVT.

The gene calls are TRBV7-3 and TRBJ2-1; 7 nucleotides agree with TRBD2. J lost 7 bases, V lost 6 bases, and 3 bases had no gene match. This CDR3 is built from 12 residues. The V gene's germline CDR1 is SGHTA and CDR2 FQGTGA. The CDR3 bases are TGTGCCAGCAGTTGGGGGGGAAATGAGCAGTTCTTC. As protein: CASSWGGNEQFF.

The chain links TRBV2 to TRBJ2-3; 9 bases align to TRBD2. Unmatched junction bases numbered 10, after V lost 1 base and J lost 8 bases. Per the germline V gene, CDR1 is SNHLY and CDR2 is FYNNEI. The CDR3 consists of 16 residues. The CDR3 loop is CASSEEGGGARSTQYF. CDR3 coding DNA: TGTGCCAGCAGTGAAGAGGGCGGGGGGGCCCGTTCTACGCAGTATTTT.

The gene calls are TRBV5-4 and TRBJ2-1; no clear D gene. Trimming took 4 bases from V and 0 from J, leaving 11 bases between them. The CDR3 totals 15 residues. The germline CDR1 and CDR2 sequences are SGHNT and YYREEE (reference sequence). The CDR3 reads CASSRLVSSYNEQFF. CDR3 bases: TGTGCCAGCAGCAGGCTAGTTAGCTCCTACAATGAGCAGTTCTTC.

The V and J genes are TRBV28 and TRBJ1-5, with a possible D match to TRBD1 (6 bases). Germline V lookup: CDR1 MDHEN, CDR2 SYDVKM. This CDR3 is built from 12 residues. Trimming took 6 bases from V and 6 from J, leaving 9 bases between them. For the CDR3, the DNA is TGTGCCAGCAGCCAGGGGAGTCAGCCCCAGCATTTT. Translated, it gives CASSQGSQPQHF. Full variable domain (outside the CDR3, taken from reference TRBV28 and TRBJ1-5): DVKVTQSSRYLVKRTGEKVFLECVQDMDHENMFWYRQDPGLGLRLIYFSYDVKMKEKGDIPEGYSVSREKKERFSLILESASTNQTSMYLCASSQGSQPQHFGDGTRLSIL.

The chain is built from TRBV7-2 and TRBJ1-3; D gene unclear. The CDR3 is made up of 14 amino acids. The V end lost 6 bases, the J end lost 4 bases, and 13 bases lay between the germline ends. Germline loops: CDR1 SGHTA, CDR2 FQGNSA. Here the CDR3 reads CASSPTYRGNTIYF. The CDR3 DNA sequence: TGTGCCAGCAGTCCGACATATAGGGGAAACACCATATATTTT.

The DNA of the CDR3 is TGTGCCAGCAGCCGCCAGGGGGCCTCGATGATTGAGCAGTTCTTC. Its protein is CASSRQGASMIEQFF. The chain employs TRBV6-5 and TRBJ2-1; 8 nucleotides line up with TRBD1. In germline, CDR1 is MNHEY, CDR2 SVGAGI. This CDR3 is 15 amino acids long. Trimming took 6 bases from V and 9 from J; bases not matched to a gene: 13.

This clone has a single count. CDR3 residues: CASSYSDRGSSPLHF. CDR3 sequence (DNA): TGTGCCAGCAGTTACTCCGACAGGGGTAGCTCACCCCTCCACTTT. The gene calls are TRBV6-5 and TRBJ1-6, with 8 bases matching TRBD1. With V trimmed by 0 bases and J by 10 bases, 5 bases remained unmatched. The germline CDR1 and CDR2 sequences are MNHEY and SVGAGI. The CDR3 is 15 amino acids.

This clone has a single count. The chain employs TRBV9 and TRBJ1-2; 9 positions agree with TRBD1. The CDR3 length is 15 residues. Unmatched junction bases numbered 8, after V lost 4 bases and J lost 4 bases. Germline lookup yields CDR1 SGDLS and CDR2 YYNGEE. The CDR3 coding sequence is TGTGCCAGCAGCACACAGGGGGCTACCCCCTATGGCTACACCTTC. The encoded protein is CASSTQGATPYGYTF.